This TCR beta chain emerged from a study of shared clonotypes between healthy human individuals. At the level of the study: Three plates each covered CD4 naive and memory; CD8 naive two, CD8 memory one.

Each cell subset's genomic DNA was divided evenly among several immunoSEQ plates. Assay: immunoSEQ multiplex PCR; the TCRdb copy retains only in-frame clones and omits some. The repertoire consists of about 690,000 clones, with roughly 88% occurring once and the leading ten covering approximately 35%. V was shortened by 4 bases and J by 1 base, with 10 bases between the two germline ends. CDR3 length equals 15 residues. The germline V gene has CDR1 MDHEN and CDR2 SYDVKM. Sequenced sample: memory CD8+ T cells from PBMCs. Subset meaning: CD45RO+ cells pooled with CCR7-negative TemRA cells. The TCR originated in a man younger than 35 in good health. Some clones in this sample may be carry-over from other donors' samples. This sequence joins TRBV28 and TRBJ2-2, with D hard to call. CDR3 sequence: CASSSSLENTGELFF. The CDR3 DNA sequence: TGTGCCAGCAGTTCAAGTTTGGAGAACACCGGGGAGCTGTTTTTT.